The 21 T cell receptor beta chains below all came from one sample that was sequenced in a study of T cell changes during pregnancy in multiple sclerosis. Produced via immunoSEQ multiplex PCR; TCRdb's table is partial and in-frame only. The sample shows 55,000 to 70,000 clones, around 92% of them seen only once. The input for sequencing was peripheral blood, taken in the second trimester of pregnancy. Every receptor here comes from a female donor in good health, enrolled as a control in a pregnancy study.

The chain couples TRBV6-6 to TRBJ2-1; 11 bases are a match to TRBD1. V trimming: 6 bases; J trimming: 6 bases; junction bases outside the gene matches: 4. In germline, CDR1 is MNHNY, CDR2 SVGAGI (reference sequence). The CDR3 loop spans 14 amino acids. Here the CDR3 DNA reads TGTGCCAGCAGAGCCGGGACAGGGGGCAATGAGCAGTTCTTC. Translation: CASRAGTGGNEQFF.

The rearrangement joins TRBV28 to TRBJ2-1; D ambiguous. Germline V gene lookup returns CDR1 MDHEN and CDR2 SYDVKM. V lost 5 bases, J lost 8 bases, and 4 bases lay in between. The CDR3 has 10 residues. The CDR3 region is CASSVDEQFF. The CDR3 DNA reads as TGTGCCAGCAGTGTCGATGAGCAGTTCTTC.

The rearrangement uses TRBV4-2 and TRBJ2-3; D gene ambiguous. CDR1 is LGHNA and CDR2 is YNFKEQ in the germline V gene. The V end lost 1 base, the J end lost 0 bases, and 8 bases lay between the germline ends. The CDR3 loop spans 15 amino acids. DNA for the CDR3: TGTGCCAGCAGCCAAGTACTCGGGAGCACAGATACGCAGTATTTT. Encoded protein: CASSQVLGSTDTQYF.

The V and J genes are TRBV30 and TRBJ2-7; no firm D call. V was shortened by 0 bases and J by 0 bases, with 9 bases between the two germline ends. This CDR3 contains 14 residues. Germline assignment: CDR1 GTSNPN and CDR2 SVGIG (reference sequence). The CDR3 DNA reads TGTGCCTGGAGTGTATCCCCTACCTCCTACGAGCAGTACTTC. It translates to CAWSVSPTSYEQYF.

The chain is built from TRBV30 and TRBJ2-1, with 12 positions matching TRBD2. From germline, CDR1 is GTSNPN and CDR2 SVGIG (reference sequence). V lost 0 bases to trimming and J lost 3 bases; unmatched junction nucleotides: 6. CDR3 size: 17 residues. In nucleotides, the CDR3 is TGTGCCTGGAGTGTGGTTTGGACTAGCGGGATCTACAATGAGCAGTTCTTC. Translated: CAWSVVWTSGIYNEQFF. The whole variable domain, filled in from reference TRBV30 and TRBJ2-1, reads SQTIHQWPATLVQPVGSPLSLECTVEGTSNPNLYWYRQAAGRGLQLLFYSVGIGQISSEVPQNLSASRPQDRQFILSSKKLLLSDSGFYLCAWSVVWTSGIYNEQFFGPGTRLTVL.

The chain employs TRBV21-1 and TRBJ2-1; the table's D call, TRBD2, was not checked against the DNA. TRBV21-1 is listed as a pseudogene. CDR3 length: 16 residues. CDR3: CASSTRVREGPDEQFF. DNA for the CDR3: TGTGCCAGCAGCACCCGGGTGCGGGAGGGCCCCGATGAGCAGTTCTTC.

About this clone itself: One end of the junction fails to match germline, which may point to a read error. V usage is TRBV18 and J usage is TRBJ2-1, with D hard to call. CDR1 KGHSH and CDR2 LQKENI come from the germline V gene. The length of the CDR3 is 13 residues. The CDR3: CASSPPLVTEQFF. The CDR3 DNA follows: TGTGCCAGCTCCCCACCGTTAGTCACTGAGCAGTTCTTC. The entire variable domain, with the rest obtained from reference TRBV18 and TRBJ2-1, is as follows: NAGVMQNPRHLVRRRGQEARLRCSPMKGHSHVYWYRQLPEEGLKFMVYLQKENIIDESGMPKERFSAEFPKEGPSILRIQQVVRGDSAAYFCASSPPLVTEQFFGPGTRLTVL.

The chain recombines TRBV30 with TRBJ1-6; tentative D call: TRBD1 (6 bases). Germline V gene sequence: CDR1 GTSNPN, CDR2 SVGIG (reference sequence). V was pared by 4 bases and J by 10 bases, with 14 bases between. The CDR3 length is 13 residues. CDR3 amino acids: CAWTPGTQSPLHF. The CDR3 DNA is TGTGCCTGGACCCCTGGGACACAATCACCCCTCCACTTT.

The CDR3: CASWRSGANVLTF. CDR3 in DNA: TGTGCCAGCTGGAGGTCTGGGGCCAACGTCCTGACTTTC. V usage is TRBV28 and J usage is TRBJ2-6; tentatively, D is TRBD2 (5 bases). CDR1 and CDR2 from the germline V gene are MDHEN and SYDVKM. The CDR3 consists of 13 residues. V lost 8 bases and J lost 1, with 6 bases in between.

The rearrangement joins TRBV27 to TRBJ2-7; 9 bases fit TRBD2. CDR1 MNHEY and CDR2 SMNVEV come from the germline V gene (reference sequence). The J segment lost 3 bases and the V segment lost 3 bases, leaving 6 bases of the junction unmatched. This CDR3 is built from 15 residues. The CDR3 is CASSLELAGYYEQYF. The CDR3 region has the DNA TGTGCCAGCAGTTTGGAGCTAGCGGGGTACTACGAGCAGTACTTC.

The J gene is TRBJ2-7, the V gene TRBV5-1; D is possibly TRBD2 (5 bases). The CDR3 is 13 amino acids. Trimming removed 0 bases from V and 6 bases from J, with 10 bases in between. The germline V gene encodes CDR1 SGHRS and CDR2 YFSETQ. The CDR3 reads CASSLERIREQYF. CDR3 DNA sequence: TGCGCCAGCAGCTTGGAGCGGATTCGCGAGCAGTACTTC.

The DNA for the CDR3 is TGCAGCGTTGTGGGTGCGGGGCACACTGAAGCTTTCTTT. Encoded protein: CSVVGAGHTEAFF. This chain joins TRBV29-1 and TRBJ1-1, with D possibly matching TRBD1 (5 bases). Looked up from germline, CDR1 is SQVTM and CDR2 is ANQGSEA. Trimming cost V 4 bases and J 3 bases, with 12 bases left between them. CDR3 length: 13 residues.

The chain employs TRBV5-4 and TRBJ2-7; TRBD2 matches 12 bases. CDR1 SGHNT and CDR2 YYREEE come from the germline V gene (reference sequence). The CDR3 sequence is 16 residues long. Trimming at V came to 0 bases and at J to 4 bases, leaving 5 bases not matched to a gene. CDR3 amino acids: CASSLELAGGGYEQYF. As DNA, the CDR3 is TGTGCCAGCAGCTTGGAACTAGCGGGGGGTGGGTACGAGCAGTACTTC.

This chain uses TRBV15 with TRBJ1-3; a possible D gene is TRBD1 (5 bases). Germline V gene lookup returns CDR1 LNHNV and CDR2 YYDKDF (reference sequence). Trimming stripped 3 bases from V and 1 base from J, with 7 bases between. CDR3 length equals 14 residues. The CDR3 DNA sequence: TGTGCCACCAGCAGTCGGACATCTGGAAACACCATATATTTT. Encoded protein: CATSSRTSGNTIYF.

Here the CDR3 reads CASGPTSGSGDTQYF. The CDR3 nucleotides read TGCGCCAGCGGACCGACTAGCGGGAGTGGAGATACGCAGTATTTT. J is TRBJ2-3 and V is TRBV10-1, with TRBD2 matching 12 bases. V shed 8 bases and J 5 bases; nucleotides not matched to a gene: 8. Germline CDR1 reads WNHNN; CDR2 reads SYGVQD (reference sequence). This CDR3 contains 15 residues.

The genes are TRBV4-1 and TRBJ1-5; TRBD1 matches 12 bases. Germline V gene sequence: CDR1 MGHRA, CDR2 YSYEKL. J lost 3 bases, V lost 2 bases, and 2 bases had no gene match. CDR3 length equals 16 residues. CDR3 sequence (DNA): TGCGCCAGCAGCCAACCGGGACAGGGGGCCAATCAGCCCCAGCATTTT. Its translation: CASSQPGQGANQPQHF.

This sequence joins TRBV28 and TRBJ1-1; D might be TRBD1 (6 bases). V was pared by 6 bases and J by 0 bases, with 11 bases between. In germline, CDR1 is MDHEN, CDR2 SYDVKM. This CDR3 spans 14 amino acids. This CDR3 reads CASRSTGLNTEAFF. CDR3 DNA: TGTGCCAGCAGATCTACAGGGTTGAACACTGAAGCTTTCTTT.

This chain joins TRBV5-4 and TRBJ2-7; 7 bases fit TRBD2. Trimming cost V 6 bases and J 2 bases; bases outside gene matches: 5. The CDR3 is made up of 13 amino acids. Germline V lookup: CDR1 SGHNT, CDR2 YYREEE (reference sequence). The CDR3 nucleotides read TGTGCCAGCACCAAGGGAGGGACCTACGAGCAGTACTTC. Protein sequence: CASTKGGTYEQYF.

J is TRBJ1-4 and V is TRBV9; TRBD1 matches at 7 bases. This CDR3 has 13 residues. CDR1 is SGDLS, CDR2 YYNGEE, per germline. Unmatched junction bases numbered 2, after V lost 3 bases and J lost 6 bases. The CDR3 bases are TGTGCCAGCAGCGAGACAGGGTATGAAAAACTGTTTTTT. Its translation is CASSETGYEKLFF.

The genes are TRBV7-9 and TRBJ2-7; TRBD2 might be the D (6 bases). The germline gives CDR1 SEHNR, CDR2 FQNEAQ (reference sequence). This CDR3 has 14 residues. With 1 base removed from V and 3 bases from J, the gap between germline ends came to 10 bases. CDR3 nucleotides: TGTGCCAGCAGCTTAGGGAGGGATTACTACGAGCAGTACTTC. This encodes CASSLGRDYYEQYF.

The V call is TRBV27, the J call TRBJ2-7; D is unclear. The germline gives CDR1 MNHEY, CDR2 SMNVEV (reference sequence). This CDR3 is 13 amino acids long. V was pared by 8 bases and J by 2 bases, with 13 bases between. CDR3 bases: TGTGCCAGCGCCCCCCGCGTTGCCTACGAGCAGTACTTC. It codes for CASAPRVAYEQYF.